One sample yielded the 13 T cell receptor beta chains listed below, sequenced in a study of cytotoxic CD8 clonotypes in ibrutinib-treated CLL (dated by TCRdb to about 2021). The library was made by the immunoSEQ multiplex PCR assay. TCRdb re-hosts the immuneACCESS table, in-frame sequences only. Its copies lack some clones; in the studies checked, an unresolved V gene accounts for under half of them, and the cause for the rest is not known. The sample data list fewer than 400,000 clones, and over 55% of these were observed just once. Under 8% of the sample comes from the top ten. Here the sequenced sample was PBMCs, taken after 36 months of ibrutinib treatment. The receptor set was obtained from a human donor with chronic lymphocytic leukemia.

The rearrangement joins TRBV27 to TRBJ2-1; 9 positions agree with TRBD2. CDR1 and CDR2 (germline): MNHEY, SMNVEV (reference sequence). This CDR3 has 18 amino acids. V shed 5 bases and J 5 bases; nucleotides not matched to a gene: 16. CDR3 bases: TGTGCCAGCAGTCGCGGCTCGTTTACTAGCGGGCCGAACAATGAGCAGTTCTTC. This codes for CASSRGSFTSGPNNEQFF.

Here the CDR3 DNA reads TGTGCCAGCAGTGGGGGTGTGGGGGGAACTTTCTTT. Protein sequence: CASSGGVGGTFF. The V gene is TRBV25-1, the J gene TRBJ1-1, with a weak D call TRBD1 (5 bases). This CDR3 comprises 12 residues. The germline CDR1 and CDR2 sequences are MGHDK and SYGVNS. V dropped 4 bases and J dropped 12 bases, with 15 bases sitting between them.

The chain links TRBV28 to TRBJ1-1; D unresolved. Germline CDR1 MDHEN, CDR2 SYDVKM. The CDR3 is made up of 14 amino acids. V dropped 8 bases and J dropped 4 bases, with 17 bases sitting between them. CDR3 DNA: TGTGCCAGCCGCCTTGCGGATGGTGGCACTGAAGCTTTCTTT. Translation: CASRLADGGTEAFF.

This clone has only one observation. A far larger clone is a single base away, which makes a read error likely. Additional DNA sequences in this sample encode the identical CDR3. CDR3 sequence reads: CAIKPWGNYGYTF. DNA of the CDR3: TGTGCCATCAAGCCCTGGGGGAATTATGGCTACACCTTC. This chain links TRBV10-3 with TRBJ1-2; a weak D match, TRBD1 (5 bases). The germline gives CDR1 ENHRY, CDR2 SYGVKD. Between the trimmed V and J ends, which lost 7 bases and 5 bases, there was a span of 14 bases. The CDR3 runs 13 residues.

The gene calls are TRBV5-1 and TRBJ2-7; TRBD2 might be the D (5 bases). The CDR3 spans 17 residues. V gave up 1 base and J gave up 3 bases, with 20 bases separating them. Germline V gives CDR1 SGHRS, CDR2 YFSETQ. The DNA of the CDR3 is TGCGCCAGCAGCTTGATCTCGGAGGCCTTCGCCAACTACGAGCAGTACTTC. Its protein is CASSLISEAFANYEQYF.

The CDR3, as DNA: TGCGCCAGCAGTATGGTCTGGGAATTGAGAGAGACCCAGTACTTC. Residues: CASSMVWELRETQYF. The chain joins TRBV5-1 to TRBJ2-5; D is unclear. Between the trimmed V and J ends, which lost 5 bases and 4 bases, there was a span of 18 bases. The CDR3 has 15 amino acids. CDR1 is SGHRS, CDR2 YFSETQ, per germline.

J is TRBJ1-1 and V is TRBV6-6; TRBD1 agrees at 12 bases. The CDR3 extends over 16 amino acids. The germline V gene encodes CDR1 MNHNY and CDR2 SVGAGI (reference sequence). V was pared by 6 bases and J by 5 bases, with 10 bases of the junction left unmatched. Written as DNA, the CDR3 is TGTGCCAGCAGGCCCACCGGGACAGGGGGCCCTACTGAAGCTTTCTTT. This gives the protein CASRPTGTGGPTEAFF.

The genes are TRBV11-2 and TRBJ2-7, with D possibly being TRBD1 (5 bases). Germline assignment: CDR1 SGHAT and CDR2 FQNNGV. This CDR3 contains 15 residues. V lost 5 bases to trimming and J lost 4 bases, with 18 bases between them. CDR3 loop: CASSPQGSPFYEQYF. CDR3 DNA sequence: TGTGCCAGCAGCCCCCAGGGTTCACCATTTTACGAGCAGTACTTC.

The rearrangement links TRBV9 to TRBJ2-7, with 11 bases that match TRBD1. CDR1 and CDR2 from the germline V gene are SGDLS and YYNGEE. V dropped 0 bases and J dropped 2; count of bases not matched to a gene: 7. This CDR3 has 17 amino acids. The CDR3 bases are TGTGCCAGCAGCGTAGGGGAGTGGGGACAGGGGGCCTACGAGCAGTACTTC. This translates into CASSVGEWGQGAYEQYF.

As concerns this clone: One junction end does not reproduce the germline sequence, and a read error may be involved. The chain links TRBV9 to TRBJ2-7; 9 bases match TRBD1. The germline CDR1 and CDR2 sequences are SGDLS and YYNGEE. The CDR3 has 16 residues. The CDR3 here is CASSTTGTGSSYEQHF. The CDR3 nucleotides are TGTGCCAGCAGCACCACCGGGACAGGGAGCTCCTACGAGCAGCACTTC.

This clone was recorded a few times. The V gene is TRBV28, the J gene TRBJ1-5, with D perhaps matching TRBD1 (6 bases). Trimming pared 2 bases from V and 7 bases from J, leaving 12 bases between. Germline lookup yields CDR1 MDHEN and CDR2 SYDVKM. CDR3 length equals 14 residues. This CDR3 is CASSLQGKRQPQHF. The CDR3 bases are TGTGCCAGCAGTTTACAGGGGAAAAGACAGCCCCAGCATTTT.

The CDR3 DNA reads TGCGCCAGCAGCTTACTGGGTGTGGGTGGCTACACCTTC. Its translation: CASSLLGVGGYTF. The chain couples TRBV5-1 to TRBJ1-2; no firm D call. The CDR3 is made up of 13 amino acids. Per germline, CDR1 SGHRS and CDR2 YFSETQ. V lost 2 bases and J lost 7, with 12 bases in between. Drawing the rest from reference TRBV5-1 and TRBJ1-2, the complete variable domain is KAGVTQTPRYLIKTRGQQVTLSCSPISGHRSVSWYQQTPGQGLQFLFEYFSETQRNKGNFPGRFSGRQFSNSRSEMNVSTLELGDSALYLCASSLLGVGGYTFGSGTRLTVV.

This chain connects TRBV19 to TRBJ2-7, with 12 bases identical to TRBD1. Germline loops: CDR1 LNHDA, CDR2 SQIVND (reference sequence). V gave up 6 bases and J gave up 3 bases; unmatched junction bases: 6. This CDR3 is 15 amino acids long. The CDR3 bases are TGTGCCAGTAGAGACCGGGACAGGGGGCTCTACGAGCAGTACTTC. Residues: CASRDRDRGLYEQYF.